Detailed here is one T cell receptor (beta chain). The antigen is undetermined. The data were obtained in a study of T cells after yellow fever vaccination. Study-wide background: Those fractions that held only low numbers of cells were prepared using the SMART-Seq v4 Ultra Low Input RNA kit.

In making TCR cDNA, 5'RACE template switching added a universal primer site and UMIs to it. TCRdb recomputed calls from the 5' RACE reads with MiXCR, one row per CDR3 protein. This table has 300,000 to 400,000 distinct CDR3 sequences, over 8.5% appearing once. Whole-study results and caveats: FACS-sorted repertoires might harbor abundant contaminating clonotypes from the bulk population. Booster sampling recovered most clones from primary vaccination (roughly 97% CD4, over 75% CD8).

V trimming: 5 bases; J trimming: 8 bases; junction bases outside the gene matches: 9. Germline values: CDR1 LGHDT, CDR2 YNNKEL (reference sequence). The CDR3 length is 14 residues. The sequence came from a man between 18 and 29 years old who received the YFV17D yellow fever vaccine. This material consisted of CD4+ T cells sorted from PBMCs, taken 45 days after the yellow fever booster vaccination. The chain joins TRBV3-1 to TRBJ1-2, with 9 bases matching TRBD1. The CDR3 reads CASSSEGQGGGYTF. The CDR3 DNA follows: TGTGCCAGCAGCAGCGAGGGACAGGGAGGGGGCTACACCTTC.